The T cell receptor (beta chain) described here comes from a study of blood T cell repertoires in COVID-19. Clones were sequenced by immunoSEQ multiplex PCR, and TCRdb holds only the in-frame ones, with some missing. The sample includes a few hundred thousand clones, 70% to 90% of them seen just once. The length of the CDR3 is 16 residues. Donors in Cohort 3 who had recovered were those with two negative PCRs, healthcare professional clearance, or resolution of their symptoms. What was sequenced was PBMCs or T cells enriched from blood (not recorded which). The rearrangement joins TRBV21-1 to TRBJ2-7; the table's TRBD2 call for D was not verified on the DNA. TRBV21-1 is a known pseudogene. This TCR was sampled from a woman between 50 and 59 years old who had recovered from COVID-19. CDR3 DNA: TGTGCCAGCAGCAAAGTCATAGCGGGAGGGTCGTACGAGCAGTACTTC. Residues: CASSKVIAGGSYEQYF.